The 31 T cell receptor beta chains given below trace back to one sample, sequenced in a study of regulatory T cells in long-lasting Graves disease. Described time point: newly diagnosed GD, antithyroid drugs for less than 3 months. With RNA extracted from PBMCs as input, the TCR library was made. CDR3 regions were amplified by Arm-PCR using iRepertoire HTBI primers to build TCR beta libraries. TCRdb called the multiplex PCR reads again in MiXCR, with one record for every CDR3 protein. The sample lists 440,000 or so distinct CDR3 sequences, just under 15% seen once, with around 15% in the top ten. These data were also reused for a study on T cells in Graves' hyperthyroidism and ophthalmopathy.

The starting material was peripheral blood mononuclear cells (PBMCs), obtained at new diagnosis, from a patient treated with antithyroid drugs. The receptor source for this set is a woman aged 25-40 years with Graves disease.

In its sample, this clonotype was seen many times. The chain couples TRBV30 to TRBJ2-1; 14 bases line up with TRBD2. This CDR3 has 17 amino acids. Trimming removed 1 base from V and 5 bases from J; junction bases left unmatched: 7. CDR1 and CDR2 (germline): GTSNPN, SVGIG (reference sequence). The CDR3 reads CAWSGRTSGRINNEQFF. The CDR3 nucleotides read TGTGCCTGGAGTGGAAGGACTAGCGGGAGGATAAACAATGAGCAGTTCTTC.

Many counts were recorded for this clonotype. This chain uses TRBV30 with TRBJ2-1; no firm D call. Trimming cost V 0 bases and J 8 bases, with 8 bases left between them. The CDR3 has 12 amino acids. The V gene's germline CDR1 is GTSNPN and CDR2 SVGIG (reference sequence). The CDR3: CAWSVLIYEQFF. CDR3 DNA: TGTGCCTGGAGTGTACTGATCTATGAGCAGTTCTTC. Based on the CDR3 plus reference TRBV30 and TRBJ2-1, the full variable domain is SQTIHQWPATLVQPVGSPLSLECTVEGTSNPNLYWYRQAAGRGLQLLFYSVGIGQISSEVPQNLSASRPQDRQFILSSKKLLLSDSGFYLCAWSVLIYEQFFGPGTRLTVL.

The rearrangement links TRBV28 to TRBJ1-2, with D tentatively TRBD1 (6 bases). From germline, CDR1 is MDHEN and CDR2 SYDVKM. The CDR3 sequence is 14 residues long. V was trimmed by 6 bases and J by 0 bases, leaving 11 bases between them. The CDR3 DNA follows: TGTGCCAGCAGCTCAGGGGTTACTAACTATGGCTACACCTTC. This sequence encodes CASSSGVTNYGYTF.

This clonotype was recorded at least ten times. The rearrangement joins TRBV7-3 to TRBJ2-3, with D possibly matching TRBD2 (5 bases). Germline-derived CDR1 and CDR2 are SGHTA and FQGTGA. This CDR3 region has 17 residues. V lost 5 bases, J lost 2 bases, and 20 bases lay in between. As DNA, the CDR3 is TGTGCCAGCAGCCTTCGGGGAGTGAGCGGAGCCACAGATACGCAGTATTTT. It translates to CASSLRGVSGATDTQYF.

This clonotype was detected only a few times. This rearrangement joins TRBV28 to TRBJ2-2, with D uncertain. The V and J ends lost 2 bases and 5 bases respectively, with 12 bases between them. The germline V gene encodes CDR1 MDHEN and CDR2 SYDVKM. The CDR3 totals 15 residues. The CDR3 DNA sequence: TGTGCCAGCAGTTTAGGATGGATGGAGACCGGGGAGCTGTTTTTT. Encoded protein: CASSLGWMETGELFF.

This clonotype was recorded a few times. This chain uses TRBV29-1 with TRBJ2-5; tentative D call: TRBD1 (5 bases). Looked up from germline, CDR1 is SQVTM and CDR2 is ANQGSEA. V was cut by 4 bases and J by 7 bases, with 22 bases left in between. The CDR3 has 15 amino acids. DNA for the CDR3: TGCAGCGTTGCCCCCGCCTCGACAGAAAGGGGGACCCAGTACTTC. It is translated as CSVAPASTERGTQYF.

The V and J genes are TRBV20-1 and TRBJ2-7; 8 positions match TRBD2. The germline V gene has CDR1 DFQATT and CDR2 SNEGSKA (reference sequence). The CDR3 spans 17 residues. V shed 6 bases and J 0 bases; nucleotides not matched to a gene: 16. CDR3 bases: TGCAGTGCCCGCATGGGGTTAGCGGGATTCAGCTCCTACGAGCAGTACTTC. Encoded protein: CSARMGLAGFSSYEQYF.

This clonotype was picked up a small number of times. The genes are TRBV7-9 and TRBJ2-6; tentatively, D is TRBD2 (5 bases). The CDR3 contains 16 residues. In germline, CDR1 is SEHNR, CDR2 FQNEAQ (reference sequence). The V gene lost 9 bases and the J gene lost 0 bases, with 15 bases spanning the gap. DNA of the CDR3: TGTGCCAGGGCCCCCTGGAGGTCCTCTGGGGCCAACGTCCTGACTTTC. It specifies CARAPWRSSGANVLTF.

This clonotype was found many times. The V and J genes are TRBV7-2 and TRBJ1-2; 12 bases line up with TRBD1. Trimming at V came to 2 bases and at J to 4 bases, leaving 5 bases not matched to a gene. The germline V gene encodes CDR1 SGHTA and CDR2 FQGNSA. The CDR3 has 16 amino acids. CDR3 coding DNA: TGTGCCAGCAGCTTAACCGGGACAGGGGGCGCCTATGGCTACACCTTC. Residues: CASSLTGTGGAYGYTF.

This clonotype showed up many times. The CDR3 reads CASSPLGGGFLEQFF. The CDR3 region has the DNA TGTGCCAGCAGTCCACTGGGAGGGGGGTTTCTTGAGCAGTTCTTC. The rearrangement joins TRBV12-3 or TRBV12-4 to TRBJ2-1; possibly TRBD2 for D (7 bases). This CDR3 spans 15 amino acids. Trimming stripped 5 bases from V and 9 bases from J, with 20 bases between.

The table lists this clonotype with a few counts. The J gene is TRBJ2-1, the V gene TRBV30, with D perhaps matching TRBD1 (6 bases). This CDR3 has 14 residues. Deletions cut 5 bases from V and 6 bases from J, with 17 bases between. CDR1 and CDR2 (germline): GTSNPN, SVGIG (reference sequence). The CDR3 loop reads CAWDPGHTINEQFF. Here the CDR3 DNA reads TGTGCCTGGGATCCGGGACACACAATCAATGAGCAGTTCTTC.

Worth noting for this clonotype: One end of the junction fails to match germline, which may point to a read error. CDR3 nucleotides: TGTGCCAGCAGTATCCCTCGGGGCAGCATGAACACTGAAGCTTTCTTT. Translated: CASSIPRGSMNTEAFF. The chain uses TRBV19 and TRBJ1-1; D is perhaps TRBD1 (5 bases). This CDR3 spans 16 amino acids. Looked up from germline, CDR1 is LNHDA and CDR2 is SQIVND (reference sequence).

This clonotype was seen many times. V is TRBV19 and J is TRBJ2-3; 10 bases agree with TRBD2. Germline CDR1 is LNHDA and CDR2 is SQIVND (reference sequence). Losses at the gene ends were 5 bases for V and 3 bases for J; bases not matched to a gene: 5. The CDR3 contains 15 residues. The CDR3 is CASSLGTSVTDTQYF. In DNA, the CDR3 is TGTGCCAGTAGTCTCGGGACTAGCGTTACAGATACGCAGTATTTT.

On this clonotype itself: This likely came from a read error, as a far larger clone is one base away. V usage is TRBV2 and J usage is TRBJ2-3; D is unresolved. The DNA matches TRBJ2-7 better at its end, which makes the J call doubtful. The germline V gene encodes CDR1 SNHLY and CDR2 FYNNEI. The CDR3 spans 14 residues. The CDR3 DNA reads TGTGCCAGCAGTGATTATGGGCTGCGGAATGAGCAGTACTTC. Its protein product is CASSDYGLRNEQYF.

This clonotype has more than one count but fewer than ten. The V gene is TRBV19, the J gene TRBJ2-5; TRBD1 or TRBD2 may be the D gene (7 bases each). From germline, CDR1 is LNHDA and CDR2 SQIVND (reference sequence). This CDR3 comprises 13 residues. V was clipped by 7 bases and J by 5 bases, with 14 bases between them. The CDR3 DNA is TGTGCCAGTAAGGCCCAGGGGGGGGAGACCCAGTACTTC. Translating gives CASKAQGGETQYF.

At least ten counts were recorded for this clonotype. The J gene is TRBJ2-7, the V gene TRBV2; D is ambiguous. The CDR3 loop spans 12 amino acids. The V end was cut by 4 bases, the J end by 6 bases, with 10 bases between. The V gene's germline CDR1 is SNHLY and CDR2 FYNNEI. CDR3 bases: TGTGCCAGCAGTGTGCAGGAAGGCGAGCAGTACTTC. This codes for CASSVQEGEQYF.

The CDR3 DNA follows: TGTGCCAGTAGTCGGGGGACAGGGAGCAATCAGCCCCAGCATTTT. This codes for CASSRGTGSNQPQHF. The V call is TRBV19, the J call TRBJ1-5; 9 nucleotides align to TRBD1. The CDR3 totals 15 residues. Germline CDR1 is LNHDA and CDR2 is SQIVND (reference sequence). The V gene end was trimmed by 5 bases and the J gene end by 1 base; junction bases not matched to a gene: 3. The full variable domain, its missing parts supplied by reference TRBV19 and TRBJ1-5, is DGGITQSPKYLFRKEGQNVTLSCEQNLNHDAMYWYRQDPGQGLRLIYYSQIVNDFQKGDIAEGYSVSREKKESFPLTVTSAQKNPTAFYLCASSRGTGSNQPQHFGDGTRLSIL.

This clonotype showed up many times. The gene calls are TRBV7-9 and TRBJ2-7; 13 bases agree with TRBD2. The CDR3 is 19 residues long. CDR1 and CDR2 from the germline V gene are SEHNR and FQNEAQ (reference sequence). Trimming cost V 0 bases and J 4 bases; bases outside gene matches: 12. CDR3 in DNA: TGTGCCAGCAGCTTAGCCCCGGGACTAGCGGGACCGATCTTATACGAGCAGTACTTC. Protein: CASSLAPGLAGPILYEQYF. The variable domain in full, completed from reference TRBV7-9 and TRBJ2-7, reads DTGVSQNPRHKITKRGQNVTFRCDPISEHNRLYWYRQTLGQGPEFLTYFQNEAQLEKSRLLSDRFSAERPKGSFSTLEIQRTEQGDSAMYLCASSLAPGLAGPILYEQYFGPGTRLTVT.

This clonotype was detected many times. The V gene is TRBV11-2, the J gene TRBJ2-1; 8 positions agree with TRBD2. With 5 bases clipped from V and 6 bases from J, the junction kept 18 bases outside the gene matches. The germline V gene has CDR1 SGHAT and CDR2 FQNNGV. The CDR3 contains 18 residues. The CDR3 here is CASSQPPGLAGKFNEQFF. The CDR3 bases are TGTGCCAGCAGCCAACCGCCGGGATTAGCGGGAAAGTTCAATGAGCAGTTCTTC.

This clonotype was counted ten times or more. V is TRBV9 and J is TRBJ2-1; D is possibly TRBD2 (5 bases). V lost 7 bases and J lost 0, with 20 bases in between. The CDR3 is 17 residues long. The germline V gene encodes CDR1 SGDLS and CDR2 YYNGEE. The CDR3 DNA follows: TGTGCCAGCTCAGGAGAACTAGGTAGAAACTCCTACAATGAGCAGTTCTTC. Amino acids: CASSGELGRNSYNEQFF.

This clonotype was observed many times. The chain combines TRBV2 with TRBJ1-4, with a weak D call TRBD1 (5 bases). CDR1 and CDR2 from the germline V gene are SNHLY and FYNNEI. The CDR3 extends over 13 amino acids. V dropped 3 bases and J dropped 10 bases, with 12 bases sitting between them. This CDR3 reads CASSDPAGRKLFF. Written as DNA, the CDR3 is TGTGCCAGCAGTGACCCAGCAGGGCGAAAACTGTTTTTT.

The rearrangement joins TRBV24-1 to TRBJ2-1, with TRBD1 matching 12 bases. The V gene end was trimmed by 3 bases and the J gene end by 7 bases; junction bases not matched to a gene: 9. The CDR3 sequence is 17 residues long. Germline CDR1 and CDR2: KGHDR and SFDVKD. CDR3 nucleotides: TGTGCCACCAGTGATCACCAACCGGGACAGGGGGCGAATGAGCAGTTCTTC. Protein product: CATSDHQPGQGANEQFF.

This clonotype was seen repeatedly, ten times or more. The chain is built from TRBV6-2 or TRBV6-3 and TRBJ2-1, with 7 bases fitting TRBD2. The length of the CDR3 is 17 residues. Germline CDR1 reads MNHEY; CDR2 reads SVGEGT. Unmatched junction bases numbered 16, after V lost 2 bases and J lost 9 bases. As DNA, the CDR3 is TGTGCCAGCAGTTACCCTCAGGTGAGGGAGGGCAGCGTTGAGCAGTTCTTC. Translating gives CASSYPQVREGSVEQFF.

This clonotype has a count of ten or more. V gene TRBV5-4 combines with J gene TRBJ2-1; D is unclear. The CDR3 extends over 12 amino acids. V lost 7 bases and J 7 bases, leaving 12 bases between the germline ends. CDR1 and CDR2 from the germline V gene are SGHNT and YYREEE (reference sequence). The CDR3 loop reads CASWAFGNEQFF. For the CDR3, the DNA is TGTGCCAGCTGGGCTTTTGGGAATGAGCAGTTCTTC.

The genes are TRBV6-2 or TRBV6-3 and TRBJ2-7; 7 nucleotides match TRBD1. With 4 bases clipped from V and 9 bases from J, the junction kept 9 bases outside the gene matches. There are 13 residues in the CDR3. Germline V CDR1 and CDR2: MNHEY, SVGEGT. CDR3 DNA sequence: TGTGCCAGCAGTTTTGGGGGACAGTGGGTGCAGTACTTC. Translating it yields CASSFGGQWVQYF.

The count of this clonotype is one. The chain uses TRBV19 and TRBJ2-4, with D possibly matching TRBD1 (6 bases). V was cut by 3 bases and J by 2 bases, with 11 bases left in between. Germline loops: CDR1 LNHDA, CDR2 SQIVND (reference sequence). The CDR3 has 15 amino acids. The CDR3 coding sequence is TGTGCCAGTAGTATCAGGGGTCTAACCAAAAACATTCAGTACTTC. Its protein is CASSIRGLTKNIQYF.

This clonotype was seen repeatedly, ten times or more. The genes are TRBV29-1 and TRBJ1-1, with 8 bases lining up with TRBD1. This CDR3 is 13 amino acids long. Germline CDR1 and CDR2: SQVTM and ANQGSEA. Unmatched junction bases numbered 7, after V lost 2 bases and J lost 8 bases. The CDR3 sequence: CSVERQGASEAFF. CDR3 DNA sequence: TGCAGCGTTGAAAGGCAGGGGGCGTCAGAAGCTTTCTTT. Full variable domain (remainder filled in from reference TRBV29-1 and TRBJ1-1): SAVISQKPSRDICQRGTSLTIQCQVDSQVTMMFWYRQQPGQSLTLIATANQGSEATYESGFVIDKFPISRPNLTFSTLTVSNMSPEDSSIYLCSVERQGASEAFFGQGTRLTVV.

This clonotype occurred many times. The chain has TRBV5-1 and TRBJ2-3; TRBD1 might be the D (5 bases). Between the trimmed V and J ends, which lost 0 bases and 0 bases, there was a span of 5 bases. CDR1 and CDR2 from the germline V gene are SGHRS and YFSETQ. CDR3 length: 14 residues. CDR3 amino acids: CASSLEGSTDTQYF. CDR3 bases: TGCGCCAGCAGCTTGGAGGGGAGCACAGATACGCAGTATTTT.

The rearrangement joins TRBV18 to TRBJ2-7; unclear D gene. The CDR3 is made up of 15 amino acids. The germline V gene encodes CDR1 KGHSH and CDR2 LQKENI. V lost 3 bases to trimming and J lost 2 bases, with 14 bases between them. CDR3 coding DNA: TGTGCCAGCTCACCCATAGGCATCTCTCCCTACGAGCAGTACTTC. Translation gives CASSPIGISPYEQYF.

There are many counts of this clonotype. The genes are TRBV10-3 and TRBJ2-5, with a possible D match to TRBD1 (5 bases). The ends were cut back, 2 bases at V and 2 bases at J, with 6 bases in the middle. There are 13 residues in the CDR3. Germline CDR1 ENHRY, CDR2 SYGVKD. The CDR3 loop reads CAISERGQETQYF. DNA for the CDR3: TGTGCCATCAGTGAGAGGGGACAAGAGACCCAGTACTTC.

Worth noting for this clonotype: This may stem from a read error, because a much larger clone lies one nucleotide away. This chain connects TRBV6-5 to TRBJ1-1; 10 bases line up with TRBD1. Germline V CDR1 and CDR2: MNHEY, SVGAGI. The CDR3 runs to 18 residues. This CDR3 is CVSSYSSPGTGVWTEAFF. CDR3 nucleotides: TGTGTCAGCAGTTACTCTTCCCCTGGGACAGGGGTTTGGACTGAAGCTTTCTTT.